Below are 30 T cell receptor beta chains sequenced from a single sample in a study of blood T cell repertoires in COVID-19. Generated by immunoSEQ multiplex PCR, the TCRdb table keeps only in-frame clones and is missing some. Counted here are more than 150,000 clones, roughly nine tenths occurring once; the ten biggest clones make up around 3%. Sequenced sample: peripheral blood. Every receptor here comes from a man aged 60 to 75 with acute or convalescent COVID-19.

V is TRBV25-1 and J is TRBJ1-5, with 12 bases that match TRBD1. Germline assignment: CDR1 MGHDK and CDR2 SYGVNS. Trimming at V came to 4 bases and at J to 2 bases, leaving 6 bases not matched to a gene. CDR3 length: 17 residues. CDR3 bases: TGTGCCAGCAGTGTTGGGACAGGGGGCTGGGGCAATCAGCCCCAGCATTTT. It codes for CASSVGTGGWGNQPQHF.

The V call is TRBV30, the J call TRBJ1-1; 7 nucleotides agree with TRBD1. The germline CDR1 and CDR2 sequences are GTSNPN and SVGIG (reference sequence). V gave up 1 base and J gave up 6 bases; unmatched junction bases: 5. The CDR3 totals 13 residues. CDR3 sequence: CAWSGNRGAEAFF. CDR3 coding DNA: TGTGCCTGGAGTGGCAACAGGGGCGCTGAAGCTTTCTTT.

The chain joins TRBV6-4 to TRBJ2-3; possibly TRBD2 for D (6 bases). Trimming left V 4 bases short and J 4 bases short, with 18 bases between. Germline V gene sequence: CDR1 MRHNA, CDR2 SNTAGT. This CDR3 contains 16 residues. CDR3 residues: CASSVEFGGSADTQYF. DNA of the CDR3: TGTGCCAGCAGTGTTGAGTTTGGAGGGAGCGCAGATACGCAGTATTTT.

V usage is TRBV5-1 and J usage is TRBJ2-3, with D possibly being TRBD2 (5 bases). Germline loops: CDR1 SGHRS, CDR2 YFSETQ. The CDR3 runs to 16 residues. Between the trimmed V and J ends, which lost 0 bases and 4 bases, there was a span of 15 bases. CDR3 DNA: TGCGCCAGCAGCTTGGAAATAGGGAGTAGGTCAGATACGCAGTATTTT. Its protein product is CASSLEIGSRSDTQYF.

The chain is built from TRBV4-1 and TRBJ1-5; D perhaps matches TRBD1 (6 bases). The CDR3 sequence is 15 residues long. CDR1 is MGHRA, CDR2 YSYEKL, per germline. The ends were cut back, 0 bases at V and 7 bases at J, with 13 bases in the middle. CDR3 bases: TGCGCCAGCAGCCAAGAGGGGGCCCCGGGGCAGCCCCAGCATTTT. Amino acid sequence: CASSQEGAPGQPQHF.

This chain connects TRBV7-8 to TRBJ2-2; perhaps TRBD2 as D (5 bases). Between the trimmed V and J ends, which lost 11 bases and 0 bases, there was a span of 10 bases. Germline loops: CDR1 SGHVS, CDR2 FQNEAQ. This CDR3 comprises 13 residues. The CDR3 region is CALGESNTGELFF. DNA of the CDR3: TGTGCCCTCGGGGAGTCGAACACCGGGGAGCTGTTTTTT.

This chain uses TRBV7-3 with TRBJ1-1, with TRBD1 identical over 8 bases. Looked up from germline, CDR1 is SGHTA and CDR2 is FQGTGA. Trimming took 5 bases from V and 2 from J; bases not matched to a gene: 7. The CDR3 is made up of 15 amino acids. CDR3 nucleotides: TGTGCCAGCAGCGACCCGACAGGGGTAAACACTGAAGCTTTCTTT. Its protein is CASSDPTGVNTEAFF.

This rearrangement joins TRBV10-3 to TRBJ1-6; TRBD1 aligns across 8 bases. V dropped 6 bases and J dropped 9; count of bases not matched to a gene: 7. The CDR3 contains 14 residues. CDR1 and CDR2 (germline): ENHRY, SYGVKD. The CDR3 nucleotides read TGTGCCATCAGAGGGACAGGTTTCGGTTCACCCCTCCACTTT. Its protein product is CAIRGTGFGSPLHF.

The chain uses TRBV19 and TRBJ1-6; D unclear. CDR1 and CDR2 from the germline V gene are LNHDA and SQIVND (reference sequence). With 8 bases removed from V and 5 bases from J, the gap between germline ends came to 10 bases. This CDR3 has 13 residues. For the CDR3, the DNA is TGTGCCAGTCGTCGGCTAGATAATTCACCCCTCCACTTT. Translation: CASRRLDNSPLHF.

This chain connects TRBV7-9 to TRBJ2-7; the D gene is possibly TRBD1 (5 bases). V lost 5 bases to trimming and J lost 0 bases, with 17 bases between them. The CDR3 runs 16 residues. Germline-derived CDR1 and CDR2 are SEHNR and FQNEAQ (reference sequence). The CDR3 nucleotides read TGTGCCAGCAGCCCGCGACAGTTGCCGAGCTCCTACGAGCAGTACTTC. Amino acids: CASSPRQLPSSYEQYF.

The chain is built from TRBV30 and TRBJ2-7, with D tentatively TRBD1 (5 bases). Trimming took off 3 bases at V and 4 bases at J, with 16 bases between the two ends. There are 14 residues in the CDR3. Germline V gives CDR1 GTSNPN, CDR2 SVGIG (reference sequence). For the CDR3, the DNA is TGTGCCTGGAGAAGGCAGGGCAACGGTTACGAGCAGTACTTC. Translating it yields CAWRRQGNGYEQYF.

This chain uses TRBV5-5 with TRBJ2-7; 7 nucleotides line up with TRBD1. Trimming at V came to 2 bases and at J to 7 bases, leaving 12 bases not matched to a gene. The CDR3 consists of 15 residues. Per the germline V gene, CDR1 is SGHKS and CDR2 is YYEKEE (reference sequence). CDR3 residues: CASSFEGALSGEQYF. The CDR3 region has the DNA TGTGCCAGCAGCTTTGAGGGGGCTCTTTCGGGGGAGCAGTACTTC.

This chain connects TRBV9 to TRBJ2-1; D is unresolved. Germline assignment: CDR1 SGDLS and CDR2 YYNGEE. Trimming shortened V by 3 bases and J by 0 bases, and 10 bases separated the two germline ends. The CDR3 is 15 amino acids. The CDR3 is CASSEQPHSYNEQFF. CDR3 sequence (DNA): TGTGCCAGCAGCGAACAGCCCCACTCCTACAATGAGCAGTTCTTC.

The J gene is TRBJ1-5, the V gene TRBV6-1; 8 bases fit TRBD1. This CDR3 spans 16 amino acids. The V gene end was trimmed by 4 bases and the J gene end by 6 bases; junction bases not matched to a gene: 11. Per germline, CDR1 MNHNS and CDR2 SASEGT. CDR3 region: CASSGEGRGRGQPQHF. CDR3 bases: TGTGCCAGCAGTGGGGAGGGCAGGGGGCGAGGTCAGCCCCAGCATTTT.

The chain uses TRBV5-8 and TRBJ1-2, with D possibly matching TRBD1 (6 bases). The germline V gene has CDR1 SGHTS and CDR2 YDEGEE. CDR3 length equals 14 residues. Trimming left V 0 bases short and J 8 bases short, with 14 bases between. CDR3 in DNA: TGTGCCAGCAGCTTGGATCTGGGGGCGCGGGGCTACACCTTC. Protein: CASSLDLGARGYTF.

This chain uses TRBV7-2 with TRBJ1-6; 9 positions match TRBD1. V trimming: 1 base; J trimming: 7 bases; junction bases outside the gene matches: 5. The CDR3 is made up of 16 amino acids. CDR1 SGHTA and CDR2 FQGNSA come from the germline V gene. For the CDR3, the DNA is TGTGCCAGCAGCTTAGTCGGGACAGGGTTCAATTCACCCCTCCACTTT. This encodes CASSLVGTGFNSPLHF.

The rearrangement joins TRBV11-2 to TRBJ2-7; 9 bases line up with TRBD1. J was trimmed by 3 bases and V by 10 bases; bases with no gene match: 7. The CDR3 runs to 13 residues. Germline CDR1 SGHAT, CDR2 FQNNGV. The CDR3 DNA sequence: TGTGCCACCGGACAGGGGTTAAACTACGAGCAGTACTTC. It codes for CATGQGLNYEQYF.

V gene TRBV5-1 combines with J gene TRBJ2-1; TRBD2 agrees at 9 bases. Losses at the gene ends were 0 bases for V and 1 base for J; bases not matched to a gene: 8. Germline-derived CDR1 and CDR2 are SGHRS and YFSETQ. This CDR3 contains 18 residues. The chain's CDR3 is CASSLGYSTSGSYNEQFF. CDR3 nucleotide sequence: TGCGCCAGCAGCTTGGGATACTCGACTAGCGGATCCTACAATGAGCAGTTCTTC.

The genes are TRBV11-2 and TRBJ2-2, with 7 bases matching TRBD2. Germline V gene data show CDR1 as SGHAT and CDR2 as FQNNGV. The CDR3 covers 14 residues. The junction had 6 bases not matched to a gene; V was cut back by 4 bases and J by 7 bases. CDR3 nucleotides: TGTGCCAGCAGCTCAACTAGCGTCGGCGGGGAGCTGTTTTTT. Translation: CASSSTSVGGELFF.

The chain's CDR3 is CASSQLFYNEQFF. Here the CDR3 DNA reads TGCGCCAGCAGCCAACTTTTTTACAATGAGCAGTTCTTC. The rearrangement links TRBV4-1 to TRBJ2-1; no definite D call. Germline-derived CDR1 and CDR2 are MGHRA and YSYEKL. Trimming took off 2 bases at V and 4 bases at J, with 6 bases between the two ends. The CDR3 consists of 13 residues.

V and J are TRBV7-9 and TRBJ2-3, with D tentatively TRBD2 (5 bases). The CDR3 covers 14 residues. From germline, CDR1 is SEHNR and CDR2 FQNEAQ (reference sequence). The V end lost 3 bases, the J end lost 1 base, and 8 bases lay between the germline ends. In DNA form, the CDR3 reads TGTGCCAGCAGCTTCGCCGGGGGCACAGATACGCAGTATTTT. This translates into CASSFAGGTDTQYF.

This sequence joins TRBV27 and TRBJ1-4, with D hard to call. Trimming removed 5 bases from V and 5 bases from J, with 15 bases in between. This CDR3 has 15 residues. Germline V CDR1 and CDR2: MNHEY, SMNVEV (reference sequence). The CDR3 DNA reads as TGTGCCAGCAGTCTCTCCGGTTTGCCCAATGAAAAACTGTTTTTT. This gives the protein CASSLSGLPNEKLFF.

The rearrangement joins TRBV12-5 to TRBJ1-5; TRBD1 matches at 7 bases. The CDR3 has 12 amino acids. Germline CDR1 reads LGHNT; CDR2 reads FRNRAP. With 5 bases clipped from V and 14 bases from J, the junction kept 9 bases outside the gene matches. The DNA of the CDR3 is TGTGCTAGTGGTACCGGACAGGTTGGGGAGCATTTT. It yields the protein CASGTGQVGEHF.

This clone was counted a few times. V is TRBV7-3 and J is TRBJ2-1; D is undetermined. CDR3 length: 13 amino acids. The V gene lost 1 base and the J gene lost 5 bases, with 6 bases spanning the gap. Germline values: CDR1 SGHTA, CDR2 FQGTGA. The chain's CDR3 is CASSLSVDNEQFF. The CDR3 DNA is TGTGCCAGCAGCTTAAGCGTGGACAATGAGCAGTTCTTC.

Here the CDR3 DNA reads TGCAGTGCTAGTGGTGCGGGGGATTGGGATACGCAGTATTTT. This sequence encodes CSASGAGDWDTQYF. The gene calls are TRBV20-1 and TRBJ2-3, with 7 bases fitting TRBD2. CDR1 is DFQATT and CDR2 is SNEGSKA in the germline V gene (reference sequence). The CDR3 has 14 amino acids. Trimming took 3 bases from V and 6 from J; bases not matched to a gene: 9.

The chain's CDR3 is CSVDVQGSAGELFF. The CDR3 DNA reads TGCAGCGTTGACGTCCAGGGTTCCGCCGGGGAGCTGTTTTTT. This rearrangement joins TRBV29-1 to TRBJ2-2, with D perhaps matching TRBD1 (5 bases). The CDR3 is 14 residues long. Trimming removed 3 bases at V and 6 bases at J, with 14 bases between. Germline assignment: CDR1 SQVTM and CDR2 ANQGSEA.

For the CDR3, the DNA is TGCGCCAGCAGCTTGGTCCTAAATTCCTACGAGCAGTACTTC. Translation: CASSLVLNSYEQYF. V and J are TRBV5-1 and TRBJ2-7; D gene ambiguous. The CDR3 loop spans 14 amino acids. The germline gives CDR1 SGHRS, CDR2 YFSETQ. The germline V and J ends were trimmed by 0 bases and 1 base, with 8 bases remaining between them.

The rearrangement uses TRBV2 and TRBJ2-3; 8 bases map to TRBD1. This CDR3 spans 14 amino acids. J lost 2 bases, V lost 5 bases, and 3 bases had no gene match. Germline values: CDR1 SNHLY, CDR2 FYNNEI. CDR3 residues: CASSRQGITDTQYF. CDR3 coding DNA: TGTGCCAGCAGTCGACAGGGGATCACAGATACGCAGTATTTT.

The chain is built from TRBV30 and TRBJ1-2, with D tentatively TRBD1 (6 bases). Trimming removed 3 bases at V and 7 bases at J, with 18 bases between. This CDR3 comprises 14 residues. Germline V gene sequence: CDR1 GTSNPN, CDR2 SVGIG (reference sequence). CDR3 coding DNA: TGTGCCTGGAGCGCATACCGGACAGCGATTGGCTACACCTTC. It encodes CAWSAYRTAIGYTF.

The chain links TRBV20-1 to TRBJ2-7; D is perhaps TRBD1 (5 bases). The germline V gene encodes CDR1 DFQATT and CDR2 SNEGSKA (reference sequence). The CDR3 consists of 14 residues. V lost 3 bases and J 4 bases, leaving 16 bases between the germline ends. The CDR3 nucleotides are TGCAGTGCTAGTAGGGGTGAGGCCGTTTACGAGCAGTACTTC. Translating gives CSASRGEAVYEQYF.